This T cell receptor beta chain was recorded in a study of identical twins' blood T cells. TCRdb reprocessed the 5' RACE reads via MiXCR and lists one record per CDR3 protein. The sample includes 300,000 to 400,000 distinct CDR3 sequences, more than 25% of them seen just once. Source material: PBMCs. The source is a woman between 18 and 49 years old in good health.

CDR3 sequence reads: CSGYSGSFTGELFF. Here the CDR3 DNA reads TGCAGCGGATATTCGGGGAGTTTCACCGGGGAGCTGTTTTTT. The chain has TRBV29-1 and TRBJ2-2; possible D gene TRBD2, 5 bases. Looked up from germline, CDR1 is SQVTM and CDR2 is ANQGSEA. The V gene lost 7 bases and the J gene lost 4 bases, with 16 bases spanning the gap. This CDR3 region has 14 residues.